Following are 22 T cell receptor beta chains from one sample sequenced in a study of T cell changes during pregnancy in multiple sclerosis. The assay was immunoSEQ multiplex PCR, and TCRdb's table has in-frame clones only and misses some. The sample shows about 55,000 clones, about 92% of them seen only once. The sample was CD8+ T cells from peripheral blood mononuclear cells, taken in the second trimester of pregnancy. These TCRs come from a female donor with multiple sclerosis, enrolled in a pregnancy study.

The CDR3 region is CASSLVAGGYEQYF. CDR3 nucleotide sequence: TGTGCCAGCAGCTTAGTGGCAGGGGGCTACGAGCAGTACTTC. The chain joins TRBV11-2 to TRBJ2-7; the match to TRBD1 covers 7 bases. Germline CDR1 and CDR2: SGHAT and FQNNGV. The CDR3 runs to 14 residues. The J segment lost 3 bases and the V segment lost 1 base, leaving 3 bases of the junction unmatched.

The V call is TRBV7-9, the J call TRBJ1-1, with D unresolved. Between the trimmed V and J ends, which lost 2 bases and 1 base, there was a span of 8 bases. Germline lookup yields CDR1 SEHNR and CDR2 FQNEAQ (reference sequence). The CDR3 runs to 14 residues. The CDR3 DNA follows: TGTGCCAGCAGCTTAACGAACAGGAACACTGAAGCTTTCTTT. It yields the protein CASSLTNRNTEAFF.

The chain has TRBV23-1 and TRBJ1-1, with D perhaps TRBD1 (6 bases). TRBV23-1 is an ORF for which the function is uncertain. Trimming left V 2 bases short and J 4 bases short, with 20 bases between. This CDR3 spans 17 amino acids. The CDR3 bases are TGCGCCAGCAGTCAACAAGGGACATCCGGTTCGGGCACTGAAGCTTTCTTT. Amino acids: CASSQQGTSGSGTEAFF.

The genes are TRBV19 and TRBJ2-7, with no clear D. From germline, CDR1 is LNHDA and CDR2 SQIVND (reference sequence). With 6 bases removed from V and 0 bases from J, the gap between germline ends came to 12 bases. This CDR3 spans 14 amino acids. CDR3 sequence reads: CASRMNRASYEQYF. The CDR3 coding sequence is TGTGCCAGTAGAATGAACCGAGCCTCCTACGAGCAGTACTTC.

The chain has TRBV27 and TRBJ2-5; 12 bases line up with TRBD2. Germline V gives CDR1 MNHEY, CDR2 SMNVEV (reference sequence). CDR3 length equals 14 residues. The ends lost 4 bases at V and 5 bases at J; junction bases unmatched: 2. CDR3 loop: CASSSGTSGETQYF. CDR3 in DNA: TGTGCCAGCAGTTCCGGGACTAGCGGGGAGACCCAGTACTTC.

The chain recombines TRBV4-1 with TRBJ2-7; 7 bases match TRBD2. The CDR3 is 17 amino acids. J was trimmed by 2 bases and V by 4 bases; bases with no gene match: 14. CDR1 and CDR2 (germline): MGHRA, YSYEKL. The CDR3 DNA sequence: TGCGCCAGCAGCCCCCAAGAGCCTAGCGGCTCAACCTACGAGCAGTACTTC. Translating gives CASSPQEPSGSTYEQYF.

The V call is TRBV2, the J call TRBJ1-2; D is ambiguous. The CDR3 is made up of 11 amino acids. Germline lookup yields CDR1 SNHLY and CDR2 FYNNEI. V was pared by 6 bases and J by 3 bases, with 5 bases between. The CDR3 nucleotides are TGTGCCAGCAGGGACTACTATGGCTACACCTTC. Protein: CASRDYYGYTF.

The V gene is TRBV29-1, the J gene TRBJ2-7, with a possible D match to TRBD1 (5 bases). There are 14 residues in the CDR3. The germline V and J ends were trimmed by 7 bases and 0 bases, with 16 bases remaining between them. Germline assignment: CDR1 SQVTM and CDR2 ANQGSEA. The CDR3, as DNA: TGCAGCGCCGGCGACAGTAGTAGCTCCTACGAGCAGTACTTC. Protein product: CSAGDSSSSYEQYF.

This clone has just one count. The chain employs TRBV11-2 and TRBJ2-1; 9 bases match TRBD1. CDR1 and CDR2 (germline): SGHAT, FQNNGV. This CDR3 comprises 16 residues. J gave up 1 base and V 3 bases, and 4 bases lay outside the gene matches. CDR3 sequence (DNA): TGTGCCAGCAGCTTGGACAGGGGTAGGTCCTACAATGAGCAGTTCTTC. It yields the protein CASSLDRGRSYNEQFF.

V and J are TRBV14 and TRBJ2-3; D not certain. Germline CDR1 is SGHDN and CDR2 is FVKESK. There are 12 residues in the CDR3. Trimming shortened V by 3 bases and J by 5 bases, and 6 bases separated the two germline ends. The CDR3 nucleotides are TGTGCCAGCAGCCACTACTTAGATACGCAGTATTTT. This encodes CASSHYLDTQYF. The full variable domain, with the rest looked up from reference TRBV14 and TRBJ2-3, is EAGVTQFPSHSVIEKGQTVTLRCDPISGHDNLYWYRRVMGKEIKFLLHFVKESKQDESGMPNNRFLAERTGGTYSTLKVQPAELEDSGVYFCASSHYLDTQYFGPGTRLTVL.

The chain joins TRBV27 to TRBJ2-3, with TRBD2 identical over 8 bases. Trimming at V came to 2 bases and at J to 3 bases, leaving 4 bases not matched to a gene. CDR3 length equals 15 residues. Germline values: CDR1 MNHEY, CDR2 SMNVEV (reference sequence). The CDR3 sequence is CASSLSGTSTDTQYF. DNA for the CDR3: TGTGCCAGCAGTTTAAGTGGGACTAGTACAGATACGCAGTATTTT.

This clone was observed a single time. The chain combines TRBV27 with TRBJ2-5, with a possible D match to TRBD1 (5 bases). The CDR3 spans 16 residues. V dropped 4 bases and J dropped 5 bases, with 20 bases sitting between them. Germline V gene sequence: CDR1 MNHEY, CDR2 SMNVEV (reference sequence). This chain's CDR3 is CASSSPIEGVVETQYF. The CDR3 coding sequence is TGTGCCAGCAGTTCCCCAATTGAAGGGGTGGTCGAGACCCAGTACTTC.

This chain connects TRBV4-1 to TRBJ1-5; TRBD1 agrees at 7 bases. With V trimmed by 1 base and J by 11 bases, 20 bases remained unmatched. Germline-derived CDR1 and CDR2 are MGHRA and YSYEKL. This CDR3 has 18 amino acids. The CDR3 bases are TGCGCCAGCAGCCAAGTTACCCAGGGGGGTCGGGAGATATTGGCCCAGCATTTT. This encodes CASSQVTQGGREILAQHF.

This clone came up once. V usage is TRBV7-9 and J usage is TRBJ1-1, with TRBD1 as a possible D gene (6 bases). The V end was cut by 6 bases, the J end by 1 base, with 12 bases between. Germline values: CDR1 SEHNR, CDR2 FQNEAQ (reference sequence). The CDR3 is 14 residues long. The CDR3 is CASRSSGANTEAFF. The CDR3 DNA is TGTGCCAGCAGATCCTCAGGGGCGAACACTGAAGCTTTCTTT.

This chain uses TRBV9 with TRBJ2-3; 7 nucleotides agree with TRBD1. Germline-derived CDR1 and CDR2 are SGDLS and YYNGEE. Trimming took 4 bases from V and 3 from J; bases not matched to a gene: 8. The CDR3 has 15 residues. The DNA for the CDR3 is TGTGCCAGCAGCCTCAGACAGGGTCAGACAGATACGCAGTATTTT. Its translation: CASSLRQGQTDTQYF.

This chain links TRBV21-1 with TRBJ2-7; whether TRBD1, the table's D call, matches the DNA was not checked. TRBV21-1 is recorded as a pseudogene. CDR3 size: 13 residues. CDR3 in amino acids: CASSNQEFYEQYF. The DNA of the CDR3 is TGTGCCAGCAGCAATCAGGAATTCTACGAGCAGTACTTC.

This chain connects TRBV7-9 to TRBJ1-2; tentative D call: TRBD1 (6 bases). V was cut by 3 bases and J by 8 bases, with 16 bases left in between. Germline V lookup: CDR1 SEHNR, CDR2 FQNEAQ (reference sequence). The CDR3 consists of 14 residues. The CDR3, as DNA: TGTGCCAGCAGCTTCGAGACAGGTTACGACGGCTACACCTTC. This encodes CASSFETGYDGYTF.

The chain has TRBV7-2 and TRBJ2-1; D is possibly TRBD2 (6 bases). With 7 bases removed from V and 7 bases from J, the gap between germline ends came to 23 bases. Per germline, CDR1 SGHTA and CDR2 FQGNSA. The CDR3 runs to 16 residues. The CDR3 sequence: CASTEVTGSIGNEQFF. The CDR3 DNA reads as TGTGCCAGCACCGAGGTAACCGGGAGTATTGGAAATGAGCAGTTCTTC.

The chain uses TRBV27 and TRBJ1-2; 11 bases are a match to TRBD1. CDR1 and CDR2 (germline): MNHEY, SMNVEV (reference sequence). V was clipped by 4 bases and J by 3 bases; unmatched bases: 10. This CDR3 is 17 amino acids long. Here the CDR3 DNA reads TGTGCCAGCAGTTCCCTCGTGGGGACAGGGGGTGACTATGGCTACACCTTC. Amino acid sequence: CASSSLVGTGGDYGYTF.

The chain links TRBV7-2 to TRBJ1-2; 10 bases line up with TRBD1. Germline-derived CDR1 and CDR2 are SGHTA and FQGNSA. CDR3 size: 18 residues. V shed 4 bases, J shed 4 bases, and the junction held 15 bases outside the gene matches. CDR3 region: CASSSNRALTGGPYGYTF. The CDR3 DNA sequence: TGTGCCAGCAGCTCGAACCGAGCTTTGACAGGGGGCCCCTATGGCTACACCTTC.

J is TRBJ1-4 and V is TRBV7-9, with D perhaps matching TRBD1 (5 bases). Germline V gene data show CDR1 as SEHNR and CDR2 as FQNEAQ (reference sequence). Trimming removed 2 bases from V and 2 bases from J, with 9 bases in between. The CDR3 is 15 residues long. CDR3 in amino acids: CASSLSGGTNEKLFF. CDR3 bases: TGTGCCAGCAGCTTAAGCGGGGGTACTAATGAAAAACTGTTTTTT.

The CDR3 region is CASSLLASGAYEQYF. CDR3 DNA sequence: TGTGCCAGCAGTTTATTGGCTAGCGGGGCCTACGAGCAGTACTTC. J is TRBJ2-7 and V is TRBV27, with TRBD2 matching over 9 bases. Germline CDR1 is MNHEY and CDR2 is SMNVEV (reference sequence). The length of the CDR3 is 15 residues. Losses at the gene ends were 1 base for V and 2 bases for J; bases not matched to a gene: 3.